These 28 T cell receptor beta chains were all obtained from the same sample, sequenced in a study of blood T cells in healthy people across ages. Next came a second PCR, run for roughly 6 to 11 cycles, which used a sample-barcoded 5' primer along with a J-beta primer mix. TCRdb re-analysed the 5' RACE reads in MiXCR, keeping a single row per CDR3 protein. The table shows around 940,000 distinct CDR3 sequences, with roughly 51% occurring only once. The sequencing sample was made of blood. These receptors all stem from a woman in her sixties or seventies in good health.

This chain connects TRBV29-1 to TRBJ2-7, with D tentatively TRBD2 (6 bases). Between the trimmed V and J ends, which lost 7 bases and 7 bases, there was a span of 17 bases. Per germline, CDR1 SQVTM and CDR2 ANQGSEA. CDR3 length: 12 amino acids. The CDR3 region has the DNA TGCAGCGGGGGGGTCCGGGGCAATGAGCAGTACTTC. Residues: CSGGVRGNEQYF.

This chain uses TRBV28 with TRBJ2-3, with TRBD2 matching 9 bases. The germline V gene encodes CDR1 MDHEN and CDR2 SYDVKM. CDR3 length equals 15 residues. J was trimmed by 1 base and V by 5 bases; bases with no gene match: 4. CDR3 sequence: CASSLRGGGTDTQYF. DNA of the CDR3: TGTGCCAGCAGTCTGCGCGGGGGGGGCACAGATACGCAGTATTTT.

This clonotype was detected a few times. DNA of the CDR3: TGTGCCAGCAGCTCCCTAGGGGGAGGCCAAGAGACCCAGTACTTC. Residues: CASSSLGGGQETQYF. The chain employs TRBV7-9 and TRBJ2-5; D is perhaps TRBD1 or TRBD2 (6 bases each). Germline lookup yields CDR1 SEHNR and CDR2 FQNEAQ (reference sequence). Trimming removed 4 bases from V and 1 base from J, with 13 bases in between. CDR3 length: 15 amino acids.

The V and J genes are TRBV28 and TRBJ2-1; D is perhaps TRBD1 (6 bases). TRBJ2-7 matches the DNA end more closely, so the J call is doubtful. This CDR3 is built from 14 residues. CDR1 is MDHEN and CDR2 is SYDVKM in the germline V gene. DNA of the CDR3: TGTGCCACCAGGACAGCTAGCTCCTACAATGAGCAGTACTTC. It encodes CATRTASSYNEQYF.

The J gene is TRBJ1-2, the V gene TRBV21-1; TRBD1 is the table's D call and was not checked against the DNA. TRBV21-1 corresponds to a pseudogene. The CDR3 spans 18 residues. CDR3 loop: CASSKVLAGGPFSYGYTF. In DNA, the CDR3 is TGTGCCAGCAGCAAAGTTTTGGCAGGGGGCCCCTTCTCTTATGGCTACACCTTC.

This clonotype has more than one count but fewer than ten. The rearrangement links TRBV4-1 to TRBJ2-7; perhaps D is TRBD1 or TRBD2 (7 bases each). CDR1 and CDR2 (germline): MGHRA, YSYEKL. Trimming stripped 5 bases from V and 3 bases from J, with 17 bases between. The CDR3 length is 15 residues. As DNA, the CDR3 is TGCGCCAGCAGCTTTGGTGACAGGGACTACTACGAGCAGTACTTC. Residues: CASSFGDRDYYEQYF.

This clonotype has a handful of counts. The CDR3 sequence is CSLGVRGTYEQYF. Written as DNA, the CDR3 is TGCAGCCTGGGGGTCAGGGGGACCTACGAGCAGTACTTC. The chain links TRBV29-1 to TRBJ2-7; TRBD1 matches at 7 bases. Germline CDR1 is SQVTM and CDR2 is ANQGSEA. The CDR3 totals 13 residues. V was clipped by 8 bases and J by 2 bases; unmatched bases: 9.

V gene TRBV20-1 combines with J gene TRBJ2-3; TRBD1 might be the D (6 bases). Deletions cut 3 bases from V and 6 bases from J, with 13 bases between. CDR3 size: 13 residues. Germline CDR1 reads DFQATT; CDR2 reads SNEGSKA (reference sequence). DNA for the CDR3: TGCAGTGCTAGTCGACGCCAGGGGGATACGCAGTATTTT. As protein: CSASRRQGDTQYF.

This chain links TRBV9 with TRBJ2-3; 8 bases fit TRBD2. Germline lookup yields CDR1 SGDLS and CDR2 YYNGEE. Trimming at V came to 3 bases and at J to 2 bases, leaving 14 bases not matched to a gene. The CDR3 spans 18 residues. CDR3 sequence: CASSAPLGSGSFTDTQYF. CDR3 in DNA: TGTGCCAGCAGCGCTCCCTTAGGAAGCGGGAGTTTCACAGATACGCAGTATTTT.

The rearrangement joins TRBV11-2 to TRBJ2-5; 8 bases match TRBD2. Trimming at V came to 3 bases and at J to 4 bases, leaving 13 bases not matched to a gene. There are 17 residues in the CDR3. Germline V gene sequence: CDR1 SGHAT, CDR2 FQNNGV. CDR3 residues: CASSFSSGLARRETQYF. The DNA for the CDR3 is TGTGCCAGCAGCTTCTCCTCCGGACTAGCTCGGAGAGAGACCCAGTACTTC.

This chain connects TRBV2 to TRBJ2-7, with 7 bases identical to TRBD2. J was trimmed by 3 bases and V by 2 bases; bases with no gene match: 4. Germline assignment: CDR1 SNHLY and CDR2 FYNNEI. This CDR3 contains 14 residues. As DNA, the CDR3 is TGTGCCAGCAGTGAAAGGCGCGGGAGCTACGAGCAGTACTTC. Protein: CASSERRGSYEQYF.

V gene TRBV5-1 combines with J gene TRBJ2-7; TRBD1 aligns across 9 bases. Germline V gene lookup returns CDR1 SGHRS and CDR2 YFSETQ. The CDR3 totals 16 residues. Losses at the gene ends were 0 bases for V and 5 bases for J; bases not matched to a gene: 9. CDR3 loop: CASSLVWSQGAHEQYF. The CDR3 DNA follows: TGCGCCAGCAGCTTGGTATGGTCACAGGGGGCACACGAGCAGTACTTC.

The chain uses TRBV5-5 and TRBJ1-1; 10 nucleotides agree with TRBD1. The CDR3 covers 14 residues. The V gene end was trimmed by 7 bases and the J gene end by 6 bases; junction bases not matched to a gene: 9. Germline V gene data show CDR1 as SGHKS and CDR2 as YYEKEE (reference sequence). DNA of the CDR3: TGTGCCAGCTGGGAGACAGGGGGCCGGTCTGAAGCTTTCTTT. This sequence encodes CASWETGGRSEAFF.

This clonotype showed up just a few times. The CDR3 DNA follows: TGCGCCAGCAGCCAAGCTTTAGACAACCAAGAGACCCAGTACTTC. This sequence encodes CASSQALDNQETQYF. The chain carries TRBV4-1 and TRBJ2-5; the D is unclear. The CDR3 has 15 amino acids. Germline CDR1 reads MGHRA; CDR2 reads YSYEKL. Trimming took off 1 base at V and 0 bases at J, with 9 bases between the two ends.

The J gene is TRBJ2-7, the V gene TRBV6-2 or TRBV6-3, with a possible D match to TRBD2 (5 bases). The J call may be incorrect, as the DNA end agrees better with TRBJ2-5. Germline CDR1 is MNHEY and CDR2 is SVGEGT. This CDR3 has 14 residues. CDR3 sequence: CASSMGTSRETQYF. DNA of the CDR3: TGTGCCAGCAGTATGGGTACTAGTAGAGAGACCCAGTACTTC.

In this sample, this clonotype turned up a few times. J is TRBJ2-3 and V is TRBV7-2, with D possibly matching TRBD1 (6 bases). V was cut by 1 base and J by 2 bases, with 10 bases left in between. Looked up from germline, CDR1 is SGHTA and CDR2 is FQGNSA. The CDR3 spans 15 residues. CDR3 coding DNA: TGTGCCAGCAGCTTAGGAACAGGGTTCACAGATACGCAGTATTTT. This encodes CASSLGTGFTDTQYF.

This chain uses TRBV10-1 with TRBJ2-2; D is unresolved. V was trimmed by 7 bases and J by 5 bases, leaving 8 bases between them. Per the germline V gene, CDR1 is WNHNN and CDR2 is SYGVQD (reference sequence). The CDR3 contains 12 residues. The CDR3 spells CASKTGTGELFF. CDR3 coding DNA: TGCGCCAGCAAGACCGGGACCGGGGAGCTGTTTTTT.

This clonotype was seen more than once but under ten times. The chain carries TRBV21-1 and TRBJ2-5. TRBJ2-7 explains the end of the DNA better; the J call may be wrong. TRBV21-1 is deemed a pseudogene. This CDR3 is 12 amino acids long. CDR3 sequence reads: CASKEDRYEQYF. The CDR3 DNA reads as TGTGCCAGCAAGGAAGACCGATACGAGCAGTACTTC.

The chain couples TRBV28 to TRBJ2-5; TRBD1 matches 11 bases. The junction had 10 bases not matched to a gene; V was cut back by 7 bases and J by 12 bases. CDR1 MDHEN and CDR2 SYDVKM come from the germline V gene. The CDR3 length is 13 residues. The CDR3 DNA reads TGTGCCAGCACGGACAGGGGGCGCGGCGATGAGTACTTC. Translation: CASTDRGRGDEYF.

V and J are TRBV7-8 and TRBJ2-3; 7 nucleotides line up with TRBD2. CDR1 is SGHVS, CDR2 FQNEAQ, per germline. The V and J ends lost 5 bases and 2 bases, in that order; junction bases with no gene match: 4. The CDR3 is 14 amino acids. CDR3 residues: CASSETSDTDTQYF. CDR3 DNA: TGTGCCAGCAGCGAAACTAGCGACACAGATACGCAGTATTTT. The complete variable domain, with remaining parts taken from reference TRBV7-8 and TRBJ2-3, reads GAGVSQSPRYKVAKRGQDVALRCDPISGHVSLFWYQQALGQGPEFLTYFQNEAQLDKSGLPSDRFFAERPEGSVSTLKIQRTQQEDSAVYLCASSETSDTDTQYFGPGTRLTVL.

This clonotype was seen a handful of times. This chain uses TRBV9 with TRBJ2-1; TRBD2 aligns across 8 bases. V was pared by 1 base and J by 9 bases, with 9 bases of the junction left unmatched. There are 15 residues in the CDR3. CDR1 is SGDLS, CDR2 YYNGEE, per germline. DNA of the CDR3: TGTGCCAGCAGCGTACGGCCGGGAGGGCCGGGTGAGCAGTTCTTC. Translation gives CASSVRPGGPGEQFF.

Turning to this clonotype: Relative to the germline gene, one junction end is altered; a read error may explain this. The chain uses TRBV9 and TRBJ2-5; weak D call: TRBD2 (7 bases). Germline V gene sequence: CDR1 SGDLS, CDR2 YYNGEE. This CDR3 spans 16 amino acids. The CDR3 loop reads CASSVVPGGHQETQYF. CDR3 coding DNA: TGTGCCAGCAGTGTAGTCCCGGGGGGACATCAAGAGACCCAGTACTTC.

This clonotype came up a few times. The chain joins TRBV7-3 to TRBJ2-4; D possibly uses TRBD1 or TRBD2 (7 bases each). Germline CDR1 SGHTA, CDR2 FQGTGA. Trimming removed 5 bases at V and 1 base at J, with 15 bases between. The CDR3 spans 16 residues. CDR3 coding DNA: TGTGCCAGCAGCAAACAGGGGAGGGAGGCCAAAAACATTCAGTACTTC. Its translation is CASSKQGREAKNIQYF.

This clonotype was counted only a few times. The chain couples TRBV7-2 to TRBJ2-3; D is uncertain. Germline V gene lookup returns CDR1 SGHTA and CDR2 FQGNSA. The CDR3 loop spans 14 amino acids. V was shortened by 5 bases and J by 2 bases, with 11 bases between the two germline ends. The CDR3 protein is CASSPMAITDTQYF. CDR3 DNA sequence: TGTGCCAGCAGCCCTATGGCGATCACAGATACGCAGTATTTT.

Comment on this clonotype: A much larger clone lies a single base off, so this may be a read error. This sequence joins TRBV29-1 and TRBJ2-7; no clear D gene. The CDR3 covers 11 residues. From germline, CDR1 is SQVTM and CDR2 ANQGSEA. DNA of the CDR3: TGCGGCGTTGAATGGGCAGGCGAGCAGTACTTC. Translation gives CGVEWAGEQYF.

This rearrangement joins TRBV4-2 to TRBJ2-1, with a possible D match to TRBD2 (6 bases). V lost 1 base and J 9 bases, leaving 16 bases between the germline ends. Germline assignment: CDR1 LGHNA and CDR2 YNFKEQ. The length of the CDR3 is 15 residues. The CDR3 DNA reads TGTGCCAGCAGCCAAGGTTTATTTAGCGGTATTGAGCAGTTCTTC. Translating it yields CASSQGLFSGIEQFF.

Only a few counts were recorded for this clonotype. The rearrangement links TRBV20-1 to TRBJ2-5; no reliable D call. V was clipped by 7 bases and J by 6 bases, with 21 bases between them. CDR1 DFQATT and CDR2 SNEGSKA come from the germline V gene (reference sequence). This CDR3 contains 14 residues. In nucleotides, the CDR3 is TGCAGTGGGACCAGAGTAGGGATTCAACAGACCCAGTACTTC. This translates into CSGTRVGIQQTQYF.

This clonotype has a handful of counts. In DNA, the CDR3 is TGTGCCAGCAGCGTCAGACAAAGCACAGATACGCAGTATTTT. Translating gives CASSVRQSTDTQYF. The chain uses TRBV7-2 and TRBJ2-3; D not resolved. The germline V gene has CDR1 SGHTA and CDR2 FQGNSA. The CDR3 has 14 amino acids. V gave up 5 bases and J gave up 0 bases, with 9 bases separating them.